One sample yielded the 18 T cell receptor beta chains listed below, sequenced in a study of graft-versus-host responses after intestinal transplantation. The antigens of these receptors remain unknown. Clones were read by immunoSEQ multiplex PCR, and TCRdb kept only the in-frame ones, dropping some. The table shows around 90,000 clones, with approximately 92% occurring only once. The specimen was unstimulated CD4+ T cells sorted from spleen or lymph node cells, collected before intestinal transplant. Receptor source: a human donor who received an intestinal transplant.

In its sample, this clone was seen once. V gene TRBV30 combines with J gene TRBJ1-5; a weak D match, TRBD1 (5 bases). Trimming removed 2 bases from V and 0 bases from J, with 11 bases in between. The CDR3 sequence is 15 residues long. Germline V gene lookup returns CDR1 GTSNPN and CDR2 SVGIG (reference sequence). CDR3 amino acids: CAWSRGDLSNQPQHF. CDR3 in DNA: TGTGCCTGGAGTAGGGGTGACCTTAGCAATCAGCCCCAGCATTTT.

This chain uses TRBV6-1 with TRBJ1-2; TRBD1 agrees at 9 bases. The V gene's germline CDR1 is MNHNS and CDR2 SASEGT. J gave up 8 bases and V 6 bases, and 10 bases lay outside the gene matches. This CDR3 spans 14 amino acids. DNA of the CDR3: TGTGCCAGCAGCCCACAGGGACAGGGAGGGGGCTACACCTTC. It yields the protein CASSPQGQGGGYTF.

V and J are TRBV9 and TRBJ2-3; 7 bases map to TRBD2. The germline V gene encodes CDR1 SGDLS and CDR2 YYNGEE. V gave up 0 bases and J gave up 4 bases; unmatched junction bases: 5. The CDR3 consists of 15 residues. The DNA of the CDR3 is TGTGCCAGCAGCGTAGTTACGGGAGGCCCAGATACGCAGTATTTT. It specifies CASSVVTGGPDTQYF.

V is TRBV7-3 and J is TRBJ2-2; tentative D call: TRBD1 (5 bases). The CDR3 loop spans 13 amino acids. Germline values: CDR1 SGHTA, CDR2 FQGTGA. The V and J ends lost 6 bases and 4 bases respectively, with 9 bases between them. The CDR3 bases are TGTGCCAGCAGGCGTGACAGCACCGGGGAGCTGTTTTTT. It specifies CASRRDSTGELFF.

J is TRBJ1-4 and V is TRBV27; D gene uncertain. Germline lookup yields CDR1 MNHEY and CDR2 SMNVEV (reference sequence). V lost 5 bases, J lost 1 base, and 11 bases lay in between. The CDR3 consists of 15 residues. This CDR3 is CASSNAGGTNEKLFF. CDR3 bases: TGTGCCAGCAGTAACGCAGGTGGAACTAATGAAAAACTGTTTTTT.

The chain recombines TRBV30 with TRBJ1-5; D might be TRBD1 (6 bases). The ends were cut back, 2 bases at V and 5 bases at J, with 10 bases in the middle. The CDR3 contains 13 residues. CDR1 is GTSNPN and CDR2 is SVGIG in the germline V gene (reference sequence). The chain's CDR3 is CAWSQRGDQPQHF. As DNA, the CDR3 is TGTGCCTGGAGTCAAAGGGGGGATCAGCCCCAGCATTTT.

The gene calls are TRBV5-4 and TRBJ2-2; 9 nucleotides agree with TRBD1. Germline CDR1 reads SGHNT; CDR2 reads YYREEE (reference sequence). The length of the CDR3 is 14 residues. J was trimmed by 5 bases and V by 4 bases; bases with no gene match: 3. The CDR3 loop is CASSPGQGTGELFF. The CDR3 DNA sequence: TGTGCCAGCAGCCCCGGACAGGGGACCGGGGAGCTGTTTTTT.

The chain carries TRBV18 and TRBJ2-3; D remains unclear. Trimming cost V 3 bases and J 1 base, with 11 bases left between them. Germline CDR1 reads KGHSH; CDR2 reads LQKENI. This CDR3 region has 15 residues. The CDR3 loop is CASSPRNYGTDTQYF. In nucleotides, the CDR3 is TGTGCCAGCTCACCCCGTAATTATGGCACAGATACGCAGTATTTT. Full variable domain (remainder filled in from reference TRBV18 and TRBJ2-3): NAGVMQNPRHLVRRRGQEARLRCSPMKGHSHVYWYRQLPEEGLKFMVYLQKENIIDESGMPKERFSAEFPKEGPSILRIQQVVRGDSAAYFCASSPRNYGTDTQYFGPGTRLTVL.

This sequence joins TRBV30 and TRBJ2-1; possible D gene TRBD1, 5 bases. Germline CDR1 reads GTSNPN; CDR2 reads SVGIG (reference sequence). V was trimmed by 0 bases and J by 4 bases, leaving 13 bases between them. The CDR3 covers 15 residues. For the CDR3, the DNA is TGTGCCTGGAGTGTACCGGAAAGGGGTTACAATGAGCAGTTCTTC. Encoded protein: CAWSVPERGYNEQFF.

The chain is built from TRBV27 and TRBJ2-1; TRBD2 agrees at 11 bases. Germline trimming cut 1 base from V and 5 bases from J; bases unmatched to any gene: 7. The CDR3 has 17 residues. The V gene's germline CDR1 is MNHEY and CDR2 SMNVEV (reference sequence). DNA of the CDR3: TGTGCCAGCAGTTTATACGCGACTAGCGGGACGGACAATGAGCAGTTCTTC. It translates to CASSLYATSGTDNEQFF.

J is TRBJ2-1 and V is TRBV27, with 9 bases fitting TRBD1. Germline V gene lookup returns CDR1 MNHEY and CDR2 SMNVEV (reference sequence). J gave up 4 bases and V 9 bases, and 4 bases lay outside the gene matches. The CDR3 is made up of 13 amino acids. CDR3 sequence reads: CASRQGGYNEQFF. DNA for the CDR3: TGTGCCAGTCGACAGGGGGGATACAATGAGCAGTTCTTC.

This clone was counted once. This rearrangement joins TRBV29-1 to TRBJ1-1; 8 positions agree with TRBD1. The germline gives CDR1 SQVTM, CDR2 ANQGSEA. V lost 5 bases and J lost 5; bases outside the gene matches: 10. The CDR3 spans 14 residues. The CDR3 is CSVSDRGRGTEAFF. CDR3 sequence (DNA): TGCAGCGTTTCCGACAGGGGAAGAGGGACTGAAGCTTTCTTT.

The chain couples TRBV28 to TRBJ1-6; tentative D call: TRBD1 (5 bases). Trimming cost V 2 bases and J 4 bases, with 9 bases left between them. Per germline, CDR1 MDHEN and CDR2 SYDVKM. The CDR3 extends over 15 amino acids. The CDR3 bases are TGTGCCAGCAGTTTAAGGGGAGGGTATAATTCACCCCTCCACTTT. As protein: CASSLRGGYNSPLHF.

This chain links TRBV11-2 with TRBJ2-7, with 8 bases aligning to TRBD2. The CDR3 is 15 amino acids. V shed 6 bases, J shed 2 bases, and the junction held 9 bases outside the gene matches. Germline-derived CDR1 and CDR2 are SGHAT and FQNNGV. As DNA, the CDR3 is TGTGCCAGCAGGCATATAGCGGGGACTCCCTACGAGCAGTACTTC. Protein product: CASRHIAGTPYEQYF. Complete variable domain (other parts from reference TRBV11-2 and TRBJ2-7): EAGVAQSPRYKIIEKRQSVAFWCNPISGHATLYWYQQILGQGPKLLIQFQNNGVVDDSQLPKDRFSAERLKGVDSTLKIQPAKLEDSAVYLCASRHIAGTPYEQYFGPGTRLTVT.

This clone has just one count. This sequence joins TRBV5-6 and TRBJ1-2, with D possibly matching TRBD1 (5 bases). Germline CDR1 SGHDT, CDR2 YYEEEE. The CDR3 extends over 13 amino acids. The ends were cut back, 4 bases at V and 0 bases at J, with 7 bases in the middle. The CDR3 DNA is TGTGCCAGCAGCCCAGGGACTAACTATGGCTACACCTTC. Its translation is CASSPGTNYGYTF.

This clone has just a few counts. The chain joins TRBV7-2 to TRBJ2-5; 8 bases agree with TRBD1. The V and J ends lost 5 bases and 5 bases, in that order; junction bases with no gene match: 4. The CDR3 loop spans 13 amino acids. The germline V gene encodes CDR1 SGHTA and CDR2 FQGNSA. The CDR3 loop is CASSRRGLETQYF. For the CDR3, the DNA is TGTGCCAGCAGCCGCAGGGGGCTGGAGACCCAGTACTTC.

The CDR3 region has the DNA TGTGCCAGCAGCTTGGTCCGGACAGGGGATGAAAAACTGTTTTTT. Translating gives CASSLVRTGDEKLFF. This chain connects TRBV5-4 to TRBJ1-4, with 9 bases lining up with TRBD1. The CDR3 consists of 15 residues. The germline gives CDR1 SGHNT, CDR2 YYREEE (reference sequence). The ends lost 0 bases at V and 6 bases at J; junction bases unmatched: 3.

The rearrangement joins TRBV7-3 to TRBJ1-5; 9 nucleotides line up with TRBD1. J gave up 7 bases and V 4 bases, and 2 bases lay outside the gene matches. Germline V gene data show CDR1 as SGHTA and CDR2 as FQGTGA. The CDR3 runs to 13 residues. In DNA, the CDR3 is TGTGCCAGCAGCTCGGGACAGGGACAGCCCCAGCATTTT. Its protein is CASSSGQGQPQHF. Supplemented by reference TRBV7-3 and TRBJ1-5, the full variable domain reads GAGVSQTPSNKVTEKGKYVELRCDPISGHTALYWYRQSLGQGPEFLIYFQGTGAADDSGLPNDRFFAVRPEGSVSTLKIQRTERGDSAVYLCASSSGQGQPQHFGDGTRLSIL.